The TCR beta chain described here comes from a study of blood T cell repertoires in COVID-19. TCRdb keeps only in-frame clones here, not all; method: immunoSEQ multiplex PCR. Of 210,000 or so clones in the sample, 92% were seen once. Germline V gene sequence: CDR1 SGHRS, CDR2 YFSETQ. The CDR3 runs to 15 residues. Trimming cost V 9 bases and J 0 bases; bases outside gene matches: 10. The sequence was collected from a man aged 25-40 years with acute or convalescent COVID-19. Material for sequencing was peripheral blood. The chain has TRBV5-1 and TRBJ2-3, with 7 bases that match TRBD1. The CDR3 DNA reads TGCGCCACCTCGATCGGGACAGCTAGCACAGATACGCAGTATTTT. Translation gives CATSIGTASTDTQYF.